Presented here are 22 T cell receptor beta chains from one specimen sequenced in a study of cytomegalovirus exposure and HLA in healthy donors. The PCR used 60 Vbeta and 13 Jbeta primers. Clones were read by immunoSEQ multiplex PCR, and TCRdb kept only the in-frame ones, dropping some. The sample gives about 78,000 clones, more than 65% of which show up once; around 10% is in the top ten. Sample: PBMCs. These receptors originate from a woman in her 40s in good health and CMV-seropositive.

The rearrangement joins TRBV5-4 to TRBJ2-7; 9 bases map to TRBD1. The CDR3 is 15 residues long. Germline V gene lookup returns CDR1 SGHNT and CDR2 YYREEE (reference sequence). V shed 3 bases and J 6 bases; nucleotides not matched to a gene: 10. CDR3 sequence reads: CASSWGGGTGLEQYF. CDR3 in DNA: TGTGCCAGCAGCTGGGGTGGAGGGACAGGGCTCGAGCAGTACTTC.

The chain couples TRBV30 to TRBJ1-4; D is undetermined. The CDR3 consists of 13 residues. Deletions cut 0 bases from V and 5 bases from J, with 7 bases between. Germline values: CDR1 GTSNPN, CDR2 SVGIG (reference sequence). CDR3 sequence reads: CAWSVFQNEKLFF. The CDR3 DNA is TGTGCCTGGAGTGTGTTTCAGAATGAAAAACTGTTTTTT.

The chain is built from TRBV5-1 and TRBJ1-2, with a possible D match to TRBD1 (5 bases). Trimming removed 3 bases at V and 5 bases at J, with 14 bases between. The CDR3 length is 14 residues. Germline lookup yields CDR1 SGHRS and CDR2 YFSETQ. The CDR3 loop is CASSSSDRGYGYTF. CDR3 bases: TGCGCCAGCAGCTCTTCGGACCGGGGGTATGGCTACACCTTC.

V usage is TRBV4-2 and J usage is TRBJ2-5, with D perhaps matching TRBD2 (5 bases). The CDR3 spans 14 residues. Germline CDR1 and CDR2: LGHNA and YNFKEQ. V lost 0 bases and J 4 bases, leaving 9 bases between the germline ends. CDR3 coding DNA: TGTGCCAGCAGCCAAGATAGGAGCGGAGAGACCCAGTACTTC. It specifies CASSQDRSGETQYF.

V and J are TRBV5-1 and TRBJ2-1, with 7 bases matching TRBD2. Germline V gene sequence: CDR1 SGHRS, CDR2 YFSETQ. This CDR3 region has 16 residues. V dropped 4 bases and J dropped 5; count of bases not matched to a gene: 12. Written as DNA, the CDR3 is TGCGCCAGCAGCCAACAGACAACCGGGACTAACAATGAGCAGTTCTTC. This gives the protein CASSQQTTGTNNEQFF.

The rearrangement links TRBV27 to TRBJ2-5; a possible D gene is TRBD2 (6 bases). CDR1 is MNHEY, CDR2 SMNVEV, per germline (reference sequence). V lost 4 bases and J lost 14, with 17 bases in between. This CDR3 contains 12 residues. CDR3 sequence reads: CASSSIGGPSYF. The CDR3 region has the DNA TGTGCCAGCAGTTCTATCGGGGGACCCTCTTACTTC.

The chain links TRBV30 to TRBJ2-7; D perhaps matches TRBD1 (5 bases). This CDR3 is 13 amino acids long. V shed 3 bases and J shed 3 bases, with 12 bases lying between them. Per germline, CDR1 GTSNPN and CDR2 SVGIG (reference sequence). CDR3 loop: CAWSPAGNYEQYF. CDR3 coding DNA: TGTGCCTGGAGCCCCGCAGGGAACTACGAGCAGTACTTC.

Details on this clone: Sequence at one end of the junction differs from germline and may be a read error. V usage is TRBV25-1 and J usage is TRBJ1-2; D gene ambiguous. The germline V gene has CDR1 MGHDK and CDR2 SYGVNS. The CDR3 extends over 12 amino acids. The CDR3 loop is CASSESNYGYTF. For the CDR3, the DNA is TGTGCCAGCAGTGAATCTAATTATGGCTACACCTTC.

The chain carries TRBV30 and TRBJ1-2; 7 bases are a match to TRBD1. With V trimmed by 5 bases and J by 12 bases, 9 bases remained unmatched. From germline, CDR1 is GTSNPN and CDR2 SVGIG (reference sequence). The CDR3 loop spans 11 amino acids. CDR3 sequence: CAWDRVGIHTF. For the CDR3, the DNA is TGTGCCTGGGACAGGGTCGGGATTCACACCTTC.

The chain employs TRBV7-9 and TRBJ2-3; TRBD2 matches at 8 bases. CDR3 length equals 15 residues. Trimming took 3 bases from V and 4 from J; bases not matched to a gene: 6. Germline V gene data show CDR1 as SEHNR and CDR2 as FQNEAQ (reference sequence). As DNA, the CDR3 is TGTGCCAGCAGCTTCGAAGCGGGAGTCCCAGATACGCAGTATTTT. This gives the protein CASSFEAGVPDTQYF.

This clone has only a few counts. The V call is TRBV6-6, the J call TRBJ2-2; 7 bases fit TRBD2. With 3 bases clipped from V and 5 bases from J, the junction kept 3 bases outside the gene matches. Germline V gene sequence: CDR1 MNHNY, CDR2 SVGAGI (reference sequence). The CDR3 consists of 14 residues. CDR3 amino acids: CASSYDSGTGELFF. The DNA for the CDR3 is TGTGCCAGCAGTTATGATAGCGGGACCGGGGAGCTGTTTTTT.

This clone appeared a few times. The CDR3 DNA follows: TGTGCCAGTAGTATTGAGGGGGCAGCTCAGCCCCAGCATTTT. Translation: CASSIEGAAQPQHF. The rearrangement joins TRBV19 to TRBJ1-5, with 7 bases identical to TRBD1. The germline CDR1 and CDR2 sequences are LNHDA and SQIVND (reference sequence). The CDR3 totals 14 residues. Trimming took 3 bases from V and 6 from J; bases not matched to a gene: 5.

This clone was counted between two and nine times. The gene calls are TRBV30 and TRBJ2-5; 7 bases map to TRBD2. The trim removed 5 bases at V and 4 bases at J, leaving 7 bases unmatched. The CDR3 loop spans 13 amino acids. In germline, CDR1 is GTSNPN, CDR2 SVGIG (reference sequence). The CDR3 nucleotides are TGTGCCTGGGCTCGAAGGGAGGGAGAGACCCAGTACTTC. Residues: CAWARREGETQYF. Based on the CDR3 plus reference TRBV30 and TRBJ2-5, the full variable domain is SQTIHQWPATLVQPVGSPLSLECTVEGTSNPNLYWYRQAAGRGLQLLFYSVGIGQISSEVPQNLSASRPQDRQFILSSKKLLLSDSGFYLCAWARREGETQYFGPGTRLLVL.

Here the CDR3 DNA reads TGTGCCAGCAGCTTTGGGGCCCGGGACAGGTCAGGCTACACCTTC. Translated, it gives CASSFGARDRSGYTF. This sequence joins TRBV11-2 and TRBJ1-2; TRBD1 matches at 8 bases. V trimming: 3 bases; J trimming: 8 bases; junction bases outside the gene matches: 11. The germline CDR1 and CDR2 sequences are SGHAT and FQNNGV. The CDR3 covers 15 residues.

The V and J genes are TRBV11-1 and TRBJ2-7; 8 nucleotides line up with TRBD2. The CDR3 consists of 14 residues. V was pared by 2 bases and J by 7 bases, with 7 bases of the junction left unmatched. Germline CDR1 SGHAT, CDR2 FQDESV (reference sequence). CDR3 in DNA: TGTGCCAGCAGCTTACCCCCCTCGGGGGGGGAGCAGTACTTC. It is translated as CASSLPPSGGEQYF.

The genes are TRBV19 and TRBJ1-1; tentative D call: TRBD1 (5 bases). Germline V gene data show CDR1 as LNHDA and CDR2 as SQIVND (reference sequence). There are 14 residues in the CDR3. Trimming cost V 7 bases and J 4 bases, with 16 bases left between them. The CDR3: CASTGREKFTEAFF. CDR3 nucleotide sequence: TGTGCCAGTACCGGCAGGGAAAAATTCACTGAAGCTTTCTTT.

V and J are TRBV5-1 and TRBJ1-2, with 8 positions matching TRBD1. CDR1 and CDR2 (germline): SGHRS, YFSETQ. The CDR3 totals 14 residues. With V trimmed by 4 bases and J by 2 bases, 4 bases remained unmatched. Here the CDR3 reads CASSERQGNYGYTF. DNA for the CDR3: TGCGCCAGCAGCGAAAGACAGGGGAACTATGGCTACACCTTC.

The V and J genes are TRBV30 and TRBJ1-4; D gene uncertain. This CDR3 comprises 13 residues. Germline assignment: CDR1 GTSNPN and CDR2 SVGIG (reference sequence). V lost 3 bases and J lost 8, with 13 bases in between. CDR3 protein: CAWSLPGWEKLFF. As DNA, the CDR3 is TGTGCCTGGAGCCTCCCCGGTTGGGAAAAACTGTTTTTT. Supplemented by reference TRBV30 and TRBJ1-4, the full variable domain reads SQTIHQWPATLVQPVGSPLSLECTVEGTSNPNLYWYRQAAGRGLQLLFYSVGIGQISSEVPQNLSASRPQDRQFILSSKKLLLSDSGFYLCAWSLPGWEKLFFGSGTQLSVL.

The chain has TRBV6-1 and TRBJ2-5; 11 bases line up with TRBD2. There are 15 residues in the CDR3. Unmatched junction bases numbered 6, after V lost 7 bases and J lost 2 bases. CDR1 MNHNS and CDR2 SASEGT come from the germline V gene. The CDR3 here is CASTLAGGPQETQYF. The CDR3 nucleotides read TGTGCCAGCACATTAGCGGGGGGGCCACAAGAGACCCAGTACTTC.

The table lists this clone with a count of one. The chain carries TRBV2 and TRBJ2-3, with D uncertain. V was shortened by 7 bases and J by 0 bases, with 11 bases between the two germline ends. Germline V gene data show CDR1 as SNHLY and CDR2 as FYNNEI. This CDR3 has 14 residues. CDR3 sequence reads: CASNDKKSTDTQYF. The CDR3 DNA is TGTGCCAGCAACGACAAAAAAAGCACAGATACGCAGTATTTT.

The V and J genes are TRBV6-6 and TRBJ1-5; possibly TRBD1 for D (6 bases). CDR3 length: 16 amino acids. Germline V gene sequence: CDR1 MNHNY, CDR2 SVGAGI (reference sequence). V was pared by 3 bases and J by 4 bases, with 16 bases between. The CDR3 reads CASSYQQGGINQPQHF. The CDR3 DNA is TGTGCCAGCAGTTATCAACAGGGTGGAATAAATCAGCCCCAGCATTTT.

The genes are TRBV29-1 and TRBJ2-1, with a weak D call TRBD2 (6 bases). V gave up 6 bases and J gave up 1 base, with 22 bases separating them. This CDR3 is 17 amino acids long. CDR1 SQVTM and CDR2 ANQGSEA come from the germline V gene. DNA of the CDR3: TGCAGCGTCCTTTTTTCAACCGGGAGCCGATCCTACAATGAGCAGTTCTTC. It specifies CSVLFSTGSRSYNEQFF.